These T cell receptor beta chains were read from a single sample in a study of beta chain features in type 1 diabetes. The repertoire was sequenced with immunoSEQ multiplex PCR; TCRdb's copy has only in-frame clones and lacks some. This table has 150,000 or so clones, approximately 9% appearing once. The material sequenced was central memory CD4+ T cells from blood. The receptors originated from a young woman in good health. CDR3s include the opening cysteine and the closing phenylalanine or tryptophan.

CDR3aa,v_gene,j_gene,len
CASSLLTGGTEAFF,TRBV28,TRBJ1-1,14
CASSVRASSYNEQFF,TRBV27,TRBJ2-1,15
CASSPRGTVGYTF,TRBV9,TRBJ1-2,13
CASSFELAGDTQYF,TRBV5-1,TRBJ2-3,14
CASSPTETSGDGEQYF,TRBV4-2,TRBJ2-7,16
CASSPRQGGTDTEAFF,TRBV7-9,TRBJ1-1,16
CASSPLRSETQYF,TRBV5-4,TRBJ2-5,13
CASSVEAMRAANTGELFF,TRBV9,TRBJ2-2,18
CASSILGTGQETQYF,TRBV19,TRBJ2-5,15
CASSLASGGDTQYF,TRBV5-1,TRBJ2-3,14
CASNWGSGGRETQYF,TRBV2,TRBJ2-5,15
CASTPGVPDGEAFF,TRBV5-1,TRBJ1-1,14
CASSFDSTQETQYF,TRBV5-4,TRBJ2-5,14
CASSYLSGSYRYEQYF,TRBV9,TRBJ2-7,16
CASSLGEKNIQYF,TRBV7-2,TRBJ2-4,13
CSVDTGKVGDEQYF,TRBV29-1,TRBJ2-7,14
CAWSFPGHLTWDSPLHF,TRBV30,TRBJ1-6,17
CASSQDRGALSGANVLTF,TRBV4-2,TRBJ2-6,18
CASRSSSRGTEAFF,TRBV5-1,TRBJ1-1,14
CASRDLGGTEAFF,TRBV6-5,TRBJ1-1,13
CASSSLADLQETQYF,TRBV9,TRBJ2-5,15
CAWRRVAGGLHNEQFF,TRBV30,TRBJ2-1,16
CASSLGTGKETQYF,TRBV7-8,TRBJ2-5,14
CASSLGGTGGTEAFF,TRBV5-6,TRBJ1-1,15
CASSLGQSYNEKLFF,TRBV7-9,TRBJ1-4,15
CASSTVENTEAFF,TRBV2,TRBJ1-1,13
CASSESYTGELFF,TRBV18,TRBJ2-2,13
CASSAYEQYF,TRBV9,-,10
CASSLATATNEKLFF,TRBV5-1,TRBJ1-4,15
CASSLGADYEQYF,TRBV7-2,TRBJ2-7,13
CASSSGTSGREQFF,TRBV19,TRBJ2-1,14
CASNRGREKLFF,TRBV2,TRBJ1-4,12
CSVVRAGSEQYF,TRBV29-1,TRBJ2-7,12
CASSFDRGLGNTIYF,TRBV6-5,TRBJ1-3,15
CAISEPEGRANNYGYTF,TRBV10-3,TRBJ1-2,17
CASSAFYEQYF,TRBV25-1,TRBJ2-7,11
CASSLRQQDRGWAEAFF,TRBV21-1,TRBJ1-1,17
CASTVGGISTDTQYF,TRBV2,TRBJ2-3,15
CASSLASDRAGRGYTF,TRBV7-9,TRBJ1-2,16
CASSLKQRYYEQYF,TRBV5-6,TRBJ2-7,14
CAWSPTAGDGYTF,TRBV30,TRBJ1-2,13
CAWRDRGGTDTQYF,TRBV30,TRBJ2-3,14
CASGSEETQYF,TRBV2,TRBJ2-5,11
CAWRLRGQVWNEQFF,TRBV30,TRBJ2-1,15
CASSFLLEGDTQYF,TRBV7-2,TRBJ2-3,14
CASSSAVRDRGLTEAFF,TRBV5-4,TRBJ1-1,17
CAWSRTPGKPQDEQFF,TRBV30,TRBJ2-1,16
CSVGRGGGYGYTF,TRBV29-1,TRBJ1-2,13
CASSLEGGLAVHRDEQYF,TRBV7-8,TRBJ2-7,18
CAISGAAGGYNEQFF,TRBV10-3,TRBJ2-1,15
CASAGQGGYNEQFF,TRBV11-2,TRBJ2-1,14